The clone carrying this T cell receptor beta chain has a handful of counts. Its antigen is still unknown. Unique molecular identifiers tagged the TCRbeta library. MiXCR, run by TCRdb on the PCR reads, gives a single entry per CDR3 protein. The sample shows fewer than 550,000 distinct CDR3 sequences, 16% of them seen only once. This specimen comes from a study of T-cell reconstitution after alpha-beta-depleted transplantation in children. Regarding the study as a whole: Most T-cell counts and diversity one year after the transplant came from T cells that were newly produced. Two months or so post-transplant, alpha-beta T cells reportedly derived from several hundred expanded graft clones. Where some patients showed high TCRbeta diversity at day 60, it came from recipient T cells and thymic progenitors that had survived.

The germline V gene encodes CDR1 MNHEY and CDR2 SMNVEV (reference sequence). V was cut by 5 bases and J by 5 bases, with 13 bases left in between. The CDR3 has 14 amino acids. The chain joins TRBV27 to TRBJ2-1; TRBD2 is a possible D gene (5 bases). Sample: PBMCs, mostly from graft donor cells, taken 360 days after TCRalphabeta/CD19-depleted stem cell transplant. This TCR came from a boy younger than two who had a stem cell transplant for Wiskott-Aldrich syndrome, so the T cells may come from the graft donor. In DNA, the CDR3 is TGTGCCAGCAGTCGTAGTGGACTCCACAATGAGCAGTTCTTC. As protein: CASSRSGLHNEQFF.